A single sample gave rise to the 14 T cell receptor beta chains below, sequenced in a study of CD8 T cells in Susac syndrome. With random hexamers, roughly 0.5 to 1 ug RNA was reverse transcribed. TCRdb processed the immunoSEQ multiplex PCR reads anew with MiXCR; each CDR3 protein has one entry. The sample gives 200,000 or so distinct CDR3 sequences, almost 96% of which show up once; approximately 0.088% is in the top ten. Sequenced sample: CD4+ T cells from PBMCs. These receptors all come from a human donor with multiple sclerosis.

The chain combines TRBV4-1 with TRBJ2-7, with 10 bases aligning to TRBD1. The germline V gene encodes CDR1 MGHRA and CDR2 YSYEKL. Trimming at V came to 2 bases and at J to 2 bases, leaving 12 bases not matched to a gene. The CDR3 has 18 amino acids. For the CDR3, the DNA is TGCGCCAGCAGCCAAACCGGGACAGGGGTACGTCGTCCCTACGAGCAGTACTTC. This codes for CASSQTGTGVRRPYEQYF.

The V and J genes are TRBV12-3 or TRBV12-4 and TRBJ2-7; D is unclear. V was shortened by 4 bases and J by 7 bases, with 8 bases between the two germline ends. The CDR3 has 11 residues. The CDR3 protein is CASSSVDEQYF. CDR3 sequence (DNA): TGTGCCAGCAGTTCCGTTGATGAGCAGTACTTC.

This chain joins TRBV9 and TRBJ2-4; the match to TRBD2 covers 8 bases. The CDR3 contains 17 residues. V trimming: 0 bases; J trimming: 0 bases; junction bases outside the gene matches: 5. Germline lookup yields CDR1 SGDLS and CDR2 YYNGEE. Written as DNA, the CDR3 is TGTGCCAGCAGCGTAGGCGGCGGGGGGATAGCCAAAAACATTCAGTACTTC. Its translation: CASSVGGGGIAKNIQYF.

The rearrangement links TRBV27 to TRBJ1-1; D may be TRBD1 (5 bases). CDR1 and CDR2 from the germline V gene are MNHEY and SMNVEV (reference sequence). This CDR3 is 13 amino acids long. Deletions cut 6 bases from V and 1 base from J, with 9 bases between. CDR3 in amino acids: CASRGHGNTEAFF. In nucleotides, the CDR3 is TGTGCCAGCAGGGGGCATGGGAACACTGAAGCTTTCTTT.

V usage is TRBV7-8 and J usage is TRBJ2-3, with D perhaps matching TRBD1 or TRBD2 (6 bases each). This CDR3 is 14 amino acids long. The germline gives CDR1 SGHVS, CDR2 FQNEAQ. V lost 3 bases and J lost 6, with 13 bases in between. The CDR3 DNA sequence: TGTGCCAGCAGCTTGGGGGGCCGGGGGGATACGCAGTATTTT. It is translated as CASSLGGRGDTQYF.

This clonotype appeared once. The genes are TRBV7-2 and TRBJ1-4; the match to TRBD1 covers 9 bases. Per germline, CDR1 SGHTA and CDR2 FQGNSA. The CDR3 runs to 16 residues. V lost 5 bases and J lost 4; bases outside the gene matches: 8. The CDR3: CASSPRPTGGNEKLFF. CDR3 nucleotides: TGTGCCAGCAGCCCCCGACCGACAGGGGGTAATGAAAAACTGTTTTTT.

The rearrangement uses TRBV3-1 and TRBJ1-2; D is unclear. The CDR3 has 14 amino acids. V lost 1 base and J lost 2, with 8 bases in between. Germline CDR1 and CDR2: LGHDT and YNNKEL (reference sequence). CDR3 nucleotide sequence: TGTGCCAGCAGCCAAGCCGGGAGAAACTATGGCTACACCTTC. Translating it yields CASSQAGRNYGYTF.

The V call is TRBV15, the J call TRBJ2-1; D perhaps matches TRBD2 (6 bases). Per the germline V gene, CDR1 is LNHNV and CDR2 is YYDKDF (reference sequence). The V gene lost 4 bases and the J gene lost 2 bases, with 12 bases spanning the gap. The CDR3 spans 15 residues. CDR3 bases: TGTGCCACCAGCATTCCGGGACTCCCCTACAATGAGCAGTTCTTC. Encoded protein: CATSIPGLPYNEQFF.

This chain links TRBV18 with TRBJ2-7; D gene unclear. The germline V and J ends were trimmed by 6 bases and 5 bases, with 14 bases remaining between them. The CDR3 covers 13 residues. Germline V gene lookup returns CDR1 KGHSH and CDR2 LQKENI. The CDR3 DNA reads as TGTGCCAGCTCCCCTCAGACAACCAACGAGCAGTACTTC. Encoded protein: CASSPQTTNEQYF. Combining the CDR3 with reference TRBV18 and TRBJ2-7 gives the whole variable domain NAGVMQNPRHLVRRRGQEARLRCSPMKGHSHVYWYRQLPEEGLKFMVYLQKENIIDESGMPKERFSAEFPKEGPSILRIQQVVRGDSAAYFCASSPQTTNEQYFGPGTRLTVT.

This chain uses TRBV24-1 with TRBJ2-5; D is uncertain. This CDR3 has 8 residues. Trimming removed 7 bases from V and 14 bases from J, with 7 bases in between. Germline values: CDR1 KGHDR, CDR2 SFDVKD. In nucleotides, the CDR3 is TGTGCCACCAGGGGCGGCTACTTC. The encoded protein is CATRGGYF.

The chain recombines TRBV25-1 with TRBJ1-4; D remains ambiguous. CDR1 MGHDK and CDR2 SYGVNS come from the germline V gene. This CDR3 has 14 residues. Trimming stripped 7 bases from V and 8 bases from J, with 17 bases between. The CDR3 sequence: CASMPGASREKLFF. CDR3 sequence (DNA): TGTGCCAGCATGCCTGGTGCGAGTCGAGAAAAACTGTTTTTT.

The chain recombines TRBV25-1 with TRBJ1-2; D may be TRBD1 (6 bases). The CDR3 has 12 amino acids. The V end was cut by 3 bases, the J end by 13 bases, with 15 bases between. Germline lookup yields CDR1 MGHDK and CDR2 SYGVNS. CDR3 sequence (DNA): TGTGCCAGCAGTGATGGGGGGCAGCATTGCACCTTC. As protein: CASSDGGQHCTF.

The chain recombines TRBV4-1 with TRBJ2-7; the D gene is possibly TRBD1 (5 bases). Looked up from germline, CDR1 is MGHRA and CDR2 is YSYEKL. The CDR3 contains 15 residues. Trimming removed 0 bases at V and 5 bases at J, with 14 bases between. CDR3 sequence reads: CASSQDGQGIDEQYF. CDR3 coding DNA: TGCGCCAGCAGCCAAGATGGGCAGGGTATCGACGAGCAGTACTTC.

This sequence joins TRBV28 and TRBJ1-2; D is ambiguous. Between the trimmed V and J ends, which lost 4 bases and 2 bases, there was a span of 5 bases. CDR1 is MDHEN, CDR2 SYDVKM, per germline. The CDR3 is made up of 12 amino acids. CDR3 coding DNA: TGTGCCAGCAGTTGGAAGAACTATGGCTACACCTTC. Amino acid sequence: CASSWKNYGYTF.